The following is a T cell receptor (beta chain) sequence with its context. Its antigen target is currently unknown. It has no much larger one-base neighbor in the sample; base qualities were not kept. The sample belongs to a study of cytomegalovirus exposure and HLA in healthy donors (dated by TCRdb to about 2017). In the study overall: According to an earlier analysis of 587 of the donors, about 190 million T cells yielded 117 million unique TCR beta sequences and 276 Gb of sequence data. Of the approximately 370 genotyped donors, less than 85% were placed in the genetic ancestry cluster associated with self-reported Caucasian donors. To decide whether each TCR beta V gene segment behaved as functional or pseudogenic, an earlier analysis of some 600 of the donors relied on high-throughput TCR beta sequencing. Alongside the repertoire data, information on donor age, sex, ethnicity and CMV serostatus was compiled. Class I and class II HLA loci were covered by the typing at four-digit resolution. Several DR-DQ haplotypes were treated as single units for association and clustering because of strong linkage in the cohort. A later genetic analysis took genome-wide SNP genotypes for about 55% of the 666 donors and used that subset as a discovery cohort. Roughly 320 gigabases of sequencing data and 70 million to 100 million unique TCR sequences made up an early release that covered 500 to 700 HLA-typed donors. Among 300 to 450 genotyped donors of the cohort, an average of approximately 250,000 unique TCR beta nucleotide sequences were sequenced per donor, roughly a sixth of them non-productive. Rather than using new phenotypic data, the later analysis identified candidate immune exposures from TCR beta sequences and from how often those sequences occurred across donors. All discovery cohort repertoires had been generated using a single sequencing platform. In a later analysis, previously published TCR beta repertoires from 500 to 750 donors were re-analyzed and high-resolution HLA genotyping was added so that TCR occurrence patterns could be studied. The study combined high-throughput TCR immunosequencing, statistical association of individual TCRs with disease status, and machine learning to predict cytomegalovirus infection status. The number of donors typed differed by locus, with roughly 620-630 for A, B, C, DRB1 and DQB1, more than 500 for DQA1, about 610 for DPA1, and about 450 for DPB1. The study aimed to test whether cataloging public T cell receptors could reveal signatures of past pathogen exposure. In addition to the first cohort of about 650 subjects, a separate validation cohort of 120 different subjects was used. The study profiled the T cell repertoires of under 700 subjects by immunosequencing and related them to cytomegalovirus serostatus.

Libraries were built with the immunoSEQ multiplex PCR assay. For the multiplex PCR, a mixture combining 60 forward primers for TCR Vbeta segments and 13 reverse primers for TCR Jbeta segments was used. The CDR3 region of rearranged TCR beta genes was amplified from genomic DNA with a multiplex PCR assay. The Illumina HiSeq System was used to sequence the amplified TCR beta libraries as 87-base-pair reads. As for the authors' bioinformatics: In a later analysis, tens of millions of unique TCR beta chains were counted across the approximately 670 repertoires, and approximately 11 million of these chains were shared by at least two donors. Raw reads were error-corrected and collapsed into unique sequences by a nearest-neighbor algorithm in which closely related sequences were merged to remove PCR and sequencing errors. CDR3 sequences were aligned to IMGT reference sequences to assign V, D and J gene segments. Each retained sequence needed at least a six-nucleotide match to both a V gene segment and a J gene segment. Rearrangements were classified as productive when the CDR3 lacked stop codons and remained in frame with V and J, and all other rearrangements were classified as non-productive. Following IMGT convention, CDR3 was defined as the stretch from the second conserved V-encoded cysteine to the conserved J-encoded phenylalanine. Sequences without an unambiguous match to a single V gene segment were excluded from the earlier analysis of 450 to 750 of the donors. In an earlier analysis of approximately 610 of the donors, V segments were called functional above 56.7% productive rearrangements and were called segregating when the between-donor standard deviation exceeded 5%. A statistical classification framework was built to diagnose cytomegalovirus status from the catalog of TCR beta chain sequences. A later analysis assigned V and J genes by comparing TCR nucleotide sequences with IMGT/GENE-DB human TR gene sequences. The TCRdist pipeline was used in a later analysis to assign CDR3 sequences and most-parsimonious VDJ recombination scenarios. In a later analysis, each TCR beta chain was defined by its CDR3 amino acid sequence together with its V-gene family, and reads lacking a unique V-gene family were excluded. In a later analysis, around 600 highly shared, low-generation-probability nucleotide sequences were removed to address suspected cross-contamination and a sequencing artifact. In a later analysis, a clonal expansion index for each public chain was calculated from normalized within-repertoire ranks of inferred template counts. In a later analysis, generation probabilities were computed with a VDJ recombination model fitted to out-of-frame rearrangements, and the resulting probabilities were checked against IGoR. Hypergeometric tests were used in a later analysis to score TCR-TCR, TCR-HLA and TCR-CMV co-occurrence, with a repertoire-size bias correction applied to the TCR pairs. False discovery rates were estimated in a later analysis by permuting HLA or CMV assignments 20 times. In a later analysis, co-occurring TCRs were grouped using DBSCAN, with TCRdist sequence similarity added in when clustering inside HLA-allele-positive subsets. Co-occurrence clustering excluded repertoires with fewer than 30,000 or more than 120,000 public chains, plus five with anomalous nucleotide sharing. Not all clones reach the TCRdb copy of this immuneACCESS table, which keeps in-frame sequences only. Checked studies attribute under half of the gap to unresolved V genes and leave the rest unexplained. The V and J calls and the clone size are those of that table, but D and trimming were determined from the DNA. A total of a few hundred thousand clones appear in this sample, approximately 82% of them only once. Under 8% of the sample goes to the ten largest clones.

The cohort consisted of fewer than 700 healthy bone marrow donors. All cohort members were sampled while nominally healthy, although unrecorded immune exposures were likely present. The donor tested CMV seropositive and was one of the 289 seropositive cohort members. Every donor gave a peripheral blood sample, and the peripheral blood mononuclear cells from that sample were used for TCR beta sequencing. Genomic DNA was extracted from the blood cell samples with the Qiagen DNeasy Blood Extraction Kit. What the work shows at the level of the full study, not this receptor alone: In vitro tests confirmed that a few of the cytomegalovirus-associated TCR beta chains recognize cytomegalovirus antigens. Some IMGT-functional V segments, including TRBV6-2 and TRBV6-3, could not be told apart with the 87-base-pair reads, so those segments were excluded. A further reported finding was that TCR beta sequences accurately predicted the HLA-A and HLA-B alleles for most subjects in the first cohort. A cluster of highly shared sequence variants was judged likely to be a technical artifact of the sequencing pipeline. An earlier analysis of some 560 of the donors showed that most TCR beta V segments appeared in productive rearrangements either about 90% or about 30% of the time, which broadly matched IMGT annotations. Only TCR beta chains were sequenced in this cohort, and the absence of alpha or paired-chain data limited detectable features. Because HLA typing was missing for some donors at each locus, association tests included only the typed subset. Correlated functional status among segregating V segments might be attributable to linkage disequilibrium, but an unknown experimental factor could not be ruled out. A later genetic analysis reported fewer N-insertions in productive TCRs among donors in an Asian-associated ancestry cluster than the roughly 690-donor mean. In a later analysis, most CMV-associated TCR beta chains were found to appear HLA-restricted, with HLA associations seemingly driven largely by CMV exposure. An association between a missense DCLRE1C variant and V-gene and J-gene trimming of TCR beta chains was found in a later genetic analysis and replicated in an independent cohort. Specific HLA alleles were associated with more than 15,000 TCR beta sequences at a false discovery rate of 0.05 in a later analysis. A later analysis found that TCR association rates varied across HLA loci, with DRB1 alleles showing the most associated TCRs and HLA-C alleles the fewest. Because counts were too low, 15 or so rarely observed V segments, including chromosome 9 orphons, were excluded from the earlier analysis of about 500 of the donors. For the cohort, immune exposure information was limited to CMV serostatus. When HLA alleles, especially DR and DQ, strongly co-occurred, TCR associations were difficult to assign to individual alleles. In the study, around 160 TCR beta chains were listed as associated with cytomegalovirus. The authors suggested that the approach could potentially be extended to other disease states and immunological phenotypes. Presence/absence analyses assumed roughly uniform sequencing depth across donors, an assumption that may not hold. The classifier was reported to diagnose cytomegalovirus status with high specificity and sensitivity in both the original cohort and the validation cohort. In a later analysis, several top co-occurrence clusters were reported to appear linked to parvovirus B19, influenza, CMV and Epstein-Barr virus. A later analysis found that HLA-associated TCR beta chains were more clonally expanded and had lower generation probabilities than equally common non-associated chains. While some public TCRs were present in many individuals, most TCR sequences turned up only very rarely across donors.

The junction shows trimming of 0 bases on V and 3 bases on J, and the gene matches do not reach 2 bases of it. Spanning cysteine to phenylalanine, the CDR3 consists of 15 amino acids. Of the read, only the CDR3 DNA is kept; its 45 bases are in frame from base 1. Looking up the germline V gene (reference sequence) yields CDR1 WNHNN and CDR2 SYGVQD. Sequencing was carried out using PBMCs. This clonotype was sampled from a woman in her sixties in good health and CMV-seropositive. Here the chain combines TRBV10-1 and TRBJ2-3; 8 middle bases align to TRBD2. The CDR3 protein: CASSESSGSTDTQYF. The DNA reads as follows: TGCGCCAGCAGTGAGTCGAGCGGGAGTACAGATACGCAGTATTTT.